The 20 T cell receptor beta chains given below trace back to one sample, sequenced in a study of T cell repertoires in cytomegalovirus infection. These receptors' targets are unknown. TCRdb reanalysed the reads using MiXCR and keeps one entry per CDR3 protein. The sample holds just under 500,000 distinct CDR3 sequences, 25% to 35% seen once. This specimen consisted of cultured PBMCs, obtained from culture after CMV antigen stimulation. The source of these receptors is a human donor in good health (CMV status not recorded). Some clones in this sample may be carry-over from other donors' samples.

In its sample, this clonotype was seen many times. CDR3 nucleotide sequence: TGCGCCAGCAGCCAAGATCGGTGGGGAGAACTAGCAGATACGCAGTATTTT. Protein: CASSQDRWGELADTQYF. The chain uses TRBV4-1 and TRBJ2-3; tentative D call: TRBD2 (5 bases). The ends were cut back, 0 bases at V and 4 bases at J, with 17 bases in the middle. This CDR3 is 17 amino acids long. Germline CDR1 and CDR2: MGHRA and YSYEKL.

This clonotype came up once. This chain joins TRBV10-3 and TRBJ2-5; D ambiguous. CDR3 length: 14 amino acids. Germline CDR1 reads ENHRY; CDR2 reads SYGVKD. Trimming took off 7 bases at V and 5 bases at J, with 17 bases between the two ends. The DNA of the CDR3 is TGTGCCATCACCGATAGGACGGGTGGGGAGACCCAGTACTTC. It yields the protein CAITDRTGGETQYF.

This clonotype was detected only a few times. The V gene is TRBV5-1, the J gene TRBJ1-2; TRBD1 might be the D (6 bases). This CDR3 region has 13 residues. Looked up from germline, CDR1 is SGHRS and CDR2 is YFSETQ. V was clipped by 4 bases and J by 2 bases, with 9 bases between them. DNA of the CDR3: TGCGCCAGCAGCGAACAGGGAAACTATGGCTACACCTTC. It specifies CASSEQGNYGYTF.

The gene calls are TRBV10-3 and TRBJ1-6, with 10 bases identical to TRBD1. Germline V gene data show CDR1 as ENHRY and CDR2 as SYGVKD. This CDR3 contains 14 residues. V lost 5 bases to trimming and J lost 7 bases; unmatched junction nucleotides: 2. The CDR3 protein is CAISQDRGNSPLHF. The CDR3 DNA reads as TGTGCCATCAGTCAGGACAGGGGGAATTCACCCCTCCACTTT.

This chain links TRBV12-3 or TRBV12-4 with TRBJ1-2; D remains unclear. The CDR3 sequence is 12 residues long. V lost 7 bases to trimming and J lost 2 bases, with 8 bases between them. This CDR3 reads CASKFENYGYTF. CDR3 DNA: TGTGCCAGCAAATTTGAGAACTATGGCTACACCTTC.

This chain links TRBV5-1 with TRBJ2-7; no clear D. The germline V gene encodes CDR1 SGHRS and CDR2 YFSETQ. The CDR3 consists of 14 residues. Deletions cut 4 bases from V and 0 bases from J, with 11 bases between. CDR3 nucleotide sequence: TGCGCCAGCAGCATAGGACGATCCTCCTACGAGCAGTACTTC. It yields the protein CASSIGRSSYEQYF. Full variable domain (missing parts from reference TRBV5-1 and TRBJ2-7): KAGVTQTPRYLIKTRGQQVTLSCSPISGHRSVSWYQQTPGQGLQFLFEYFSETQRNKGNFPGRFSGRQFSNSRSEMNVSTLELGDSALYLCASSIGRSSYEQYFGPGTRLTVT.

J is TRBJ2-1 and V is TRBV28; 9 bases agree with TRBD2. This CDR3 region has 14 residues. Germline V gene data show CDR1 as MDHEN and CDR2 as SYDVKM. Trimming removed 5 bases from V and 5 bases from J; junction bases left unmatched: 4. The chain's CDR3 is CASSDSGSHNEQFF. The CDR3 region has the DNA TGTGCCAGCAGTGATAGCGGGAGCCACAATGAGCAGTTCTTC.

The chain joins TRBV7-2 to TRBJ2-1, with 7 bases lining up with TRBD2. Germline V gives CDR1 SGHTA, CDR2 FQGNSA. V trimming: 5 bases; J trimming: 8 bases; junction bases outside the gene matches: 6. CDR3 length equals 13 residues. DNA of the CDR3: TGTGCCAGCAGCCCTGTGGGGGGGGATGAGCAGTTCTTC. The encoded protein is CASSPVGGDEQFF.

The rearrangement uses TRBV28 and TRBJ2-6; D perhaps matches TRBD1 (5 bases). The CDR3 runs 13 residues. Trimming left V 11 bases short and J 0 bases short, with 8 bases between. The germline CDR1 and CDR2 sequences are MDHEN and SYDVKM. As DNA, the CDR3 is TGTGCCTCCGACAGCTCTGGGGCCAACGTCCTGACTTTC. Amino acids: CASDSSGANVLTF.

The chain's CDR3 is CASSLDGQGGGDTQYF. CDR3 DNA: TGTGCCAGCAGTTTAGACGGACAGGGAGGGGGTGATACGCAGTATTTT. The gene calls are TRBV12-3 or TRBV12-4 and TRBJ2-3, with a weak D call TRBD1 (8 bases). The CDR3 is 16 amino acids. V lost 1 base, J lost 6 bases, and 17 bases lay in between.

The V gene is TRBV29-1, the J gene TRBJ1-2, with D unresolved. The CDR3 consists of 11 residues. Germline CDR1 reads SQVTM; CDR2 reads ANQGSEA. V was pared by 4 bases and J by 2 bases, with 5 bases between. CDR3 DNA: TGCAGCGTTGGTCTGAACTATGGCTACACCTTC. This codes for CSVGLNYGYTF.

This clonotype was found a few times. The gene calls are TRBV27 and TRBJ1-1, with a tentative D call TRBD1 (5 bases). V lost 10 bases and J lost 6, with 18 bases in between. Germline-derived CDR1 and CDR2 are MNHEY and SMNVEV (reference sequence). CDR3 length: 13 residues. CDR3 loop: CATGGAGRPEAFF. In DNA form, the CDR3 reads TGTGCCACCGGGGGAGCAGGCCGACCTGAAGCTTTCTTT.

This sequence joins TRBV4-3 and TRBJ2-1; 9 bases fit TRBD2. J was trimmed by 6 bases and V by 5 bases; bases with no gene match: 11. This CDR3 is built from 16 residues. Germline V gives CDR1 LGHNA, CDR2 YSLEER. The CDR3 nucleotides are TGCGCCAGCAGCTTCTTCGGCGGGAGGGGCCGCAATGAGCAGTTCTTC. Translated, it gives CASSFFGGRGRNEQFF.

The chain recombines TRBV20-1 with TRBJ2-7; 13 bases match TRBD2. This CDR3 spans 15 amino acids. J lost 1 base, V lost 3 bases, and 3 bases had no gene match. CDR1 and CDR2 (germline): DFQATT, SNEGSKA (reference sequence). CDR3 DNA: TGCAGTGCTAGGCCGACTAGCGGGAGGTCCTACGAGCAGTACTTC. Protein: CSARPTSGRSYEQYF.

This chain uses TRBV10-3 with TRBJ2-5, with D unclear. Per germline, CDR1 ENHRY and CDR2 SYGVKD. Trimming removed 2 bases at V and 2 bases at J, with 12 bases between. CDR3 length equals 15 residues. The CDR3 region has the DNA TGTGCCATCAGTGAGGTTACAGCCAGGCAAGAGACCCAGTACTTC. As protein: CAISEVTARQETQYF.

This chain uses TRBV18 with TRBJ2-5; D call uncertain. CDR3 length: 15 residues. Germline CDR1 KGHSH, CDR2 LQKENI. V shed 3 bases and J shed 4 bases, with 15 bases lying between them. CDR3 protein: CASSPMDPDLETQYF. The CDR3 DNA sequence: TGTGCCAGCTCACCCATGGACCCAGATTTAGAGACCCAGTACTTC.

This clonotype was detected only a few times. The chain combines TRBV5-4 with TRBJ1-2; no clear D. The germline V and J ends were trimmed by 2 bases and 2 bases, with 10 bases remaining between them. The CDR3 totals 14 residues. CDR1 is SGHNT and CDR2 is YYREEE in the germline V gene (reference sequence). CDR3 nucleotide sequence: TGTGCCAGCAGCTTTGGGCGGACCAACTATGGCTACACCTTC. As protein: CASSFGRTNYGYTF.

This rearrangement joins TRBV5-1 to TRBJ1-4; 9 nucleotides agree with TRBD1. Trimming at V came to 2 bases and at J to 7 bases, leaving 3 bases not matched to a gene. CDR1 is SGHRS and CDR2 is YFSETQ in the germline V gene. The CDR3 runs 14 residues. The CDR3 DNA sequence: TGCGCCAGCAGCTTAGGGACAGGGATTGAAAAACTGTTTTTT. Translated, it gives CASSLGTGIEKLFF.

The table lists this clonotype with a few counts. This chain uses TRBV7-2 with TRBJ2-7; perhaps TRBD2 as D (5 bases). Germline-derived CDR1 and CDR2 are SGHTA and FQGNSA. The CDR3 loop spans 15 amino acids. Deletions cut 3 bases from V and 0 bases from J, with 12 bases between. The CDR3 protein is CASSFRASGSYEQYV. In DNA form, the CDR3 reads TGTGCCAGCAGCTTTCGTGCGAGCGGCTCCTACGAGCAGTACGTC.

This clonotype appeared a few times. The chain uses TRBV29-1 and TRBJ2-3; TRBD2 matches 7 bases. This CDR3 has 13 residues. In germline, CDR1 is SQVTM, CDR2 ANQGSEA. Trimming took 6 bases from V and 0 from J; bases not matched to a gene: 3. CDR3 sequence: CSVSAGSTDTQYF. In nucleotides, the CDR3 is TGCAGCGTCTCAGCGGGAAGCACAGATACGCAGTATTTT.